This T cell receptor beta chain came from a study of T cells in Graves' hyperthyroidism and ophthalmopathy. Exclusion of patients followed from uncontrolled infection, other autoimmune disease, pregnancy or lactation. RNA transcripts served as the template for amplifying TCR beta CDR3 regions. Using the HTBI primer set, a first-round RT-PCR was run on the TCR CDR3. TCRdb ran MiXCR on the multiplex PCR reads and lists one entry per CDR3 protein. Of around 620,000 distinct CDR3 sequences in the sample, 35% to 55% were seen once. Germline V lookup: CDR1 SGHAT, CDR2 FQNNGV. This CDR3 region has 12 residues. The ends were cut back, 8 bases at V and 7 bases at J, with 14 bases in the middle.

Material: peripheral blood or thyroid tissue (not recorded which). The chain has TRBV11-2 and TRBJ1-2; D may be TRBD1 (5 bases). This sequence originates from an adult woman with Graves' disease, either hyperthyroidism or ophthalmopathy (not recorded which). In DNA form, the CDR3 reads TGTGCCAGCGGGACGCAGAGACTTGGCTACACCTTC. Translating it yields CASGTQRLGYTF.